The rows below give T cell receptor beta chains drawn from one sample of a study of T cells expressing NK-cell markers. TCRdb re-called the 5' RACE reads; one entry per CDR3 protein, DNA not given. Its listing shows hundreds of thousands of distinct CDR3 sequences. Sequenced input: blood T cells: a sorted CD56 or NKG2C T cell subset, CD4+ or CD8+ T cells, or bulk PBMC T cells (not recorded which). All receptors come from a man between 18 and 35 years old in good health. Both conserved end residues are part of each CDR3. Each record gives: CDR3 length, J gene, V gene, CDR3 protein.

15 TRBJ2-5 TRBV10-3 CAISDLPTGEETQYF
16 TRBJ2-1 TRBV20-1 CSASATRPLIRNEQFF
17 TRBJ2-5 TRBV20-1 CSAPRTSGRPYQETQYF
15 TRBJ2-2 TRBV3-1 CASSPRGRNTLELFF
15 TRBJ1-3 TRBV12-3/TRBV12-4 CASSPRGGGGNTIYF
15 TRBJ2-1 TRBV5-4 CASSLLGFHYNEQFF
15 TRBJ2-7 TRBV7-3 CASSPGGGGQYEQYF
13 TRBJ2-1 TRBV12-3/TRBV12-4 CASTTPGANEQFF
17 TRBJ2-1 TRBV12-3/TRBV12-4 CASSSHQLAWDYNEQFF
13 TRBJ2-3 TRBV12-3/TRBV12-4 CASGRPATDTQYF
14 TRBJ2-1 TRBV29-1 CSLKQGGLYNEQFF
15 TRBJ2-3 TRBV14 CASSLSDGSTDTQYF
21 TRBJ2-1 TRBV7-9 CASSLGGIRGGLAGVGPQQFF
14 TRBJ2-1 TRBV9 CASSDRAAGGLQFF